This T cell receptor (beta chain) emerged from a study of PD-L1 blockade in urothelial cancer. This sample's time point: pretreatment peripheral blood. Synthetic spike-ins, TCR analog templates, were added into each PCR. The table came from immunoSEQ multiplex PCR; TCRdb's copy has only in-frame clones and leaves some out. This table has over 75,000 clones, approximately 81% appearing once. Per the germline V gene, CDR1 is SGHRS and CDR2 is YFSETQ. V trimming: 4 bases; J trimming: 3 bases; junction bases outside the gene matches: 6. The length of the CDR3 is 15 residues. The origin of this receptor is a man in his 60s with urothelial cancer. The chain joins TRBV5-1 to TRBJ1-2; TRBD1 agrees at 10 bases. Sequencing used PBMCs, obtained around atezolizumab (anti-PD-L1) treatment. The CDR3 protein is CASSRGQGGDYGYTF. DNA for the CDR3: TGCGCCAGCAGCCGTGGACAGGGGGGAGACTATGGCTACACCTTC.